The 22 T cell receptor beta chains presented below share a single source sample, sequenced in a study of STAT3 mutations in large granular lymphocyte leukemia. Overall study findings and caveats: Every T-LGLL patient had at least one immunodominant TCRbeta clonotype.

Data came from immunoSEQ multiplex PCR; TCRdb stores just in-frame clones and leaves some out. The table shows tens of thousands of clones, with about 88% occurring only once. The antigens for these receptors are not known. The sample consisted of PBMCs. These receptors all stem from a human donor with T large granular lymphocyte leukemia. Some clones in this sample may be carry-over from other donors' samples.

The sample holds one count of this clone. The rearrangement links TRBV19 to TRBJ1-1; possible D gene TRBD1, 5 bases. CDR1 is LNHDA and CDR2 is SQIVND in the germline V gene (reference sequence). The CDR3 loop spans 13 amino acids. V was pared by 3 bases and J by 1 base, with 6 bases between. The CDR3 DNA follows: TGTGCCAGTAGTATTACAGGGAACACTGAAGCTTTCTTT. The encoded protein is CASSITGNTEAFF.

The rearrangement joins TRBV11-2 to TRBJ2-3; 8 bases match TRBD1. J lost 4 bases, V lost 2 bases, and 8 bases had no gene match. Germline CDR1 SGHAT, CDR2 FQNNGV. The CDR3 totals 16 residues. The CDR3 bases are TGTGCCAGCAGCTTAATGCCAGGGGGCATGGCAGATACGCAGTATTTT. Translation gives CASSLMPGGMADTQYF.

The rearrangement joins TRBV5-4 to TRBJ2-1; D is unclear. The CDR3 spans 15 residues. V gave up 0 bases and J gave up 4 bases, with 11 bases separating them. CDR1 is SGHNT, CDR2 YYREEE, per germline (reference sequence). CDR3 residues: CASSLDGSLYNEQFF. The CDR3 bases are TGTGCCAGCAGCTTGGACGGTAGCCTATACAATGAGCAGTTCTTC.

V gene TRBV28 combines with J gene TRBJ1-2, with D uncertain. The germline V and J ends were trimmed by 1 base and 4 bases, with 7 bases remaining between them. CDR3 size: 13 residues. Germline-derived CDR1 and CDR2 are MDHEN and SYDVKM. The CDR3 nucleotides read TGTGCCAGCAGTTTATTCCAGGTCTATGGCTACACCTTC. Protein sequence: CASSLFQVYGYTF.

In DNA, the CDR3 is TGTGCCAGCAGTGATCCGGGACAGGGAGGCACCGGGGAGCTGTTTTTT. It yields the protein CASSDPGQGGTGELFF. The rearrangement uses TRBV2 and TRBJ2-2; 9 nucleotides agree with TRBD1. This CDR3 region has 16 residues. V lost 3 bases to trimming and J lost 4 bases; unmatched junction nucleotides: 6. In germline, CDR1 is SNHLY, CDR2 FYNNEI.

This chain connects TRBV25-1 to TRBJ1-4; D is unclear. Between the trimmed V and J ends, which lost 2 bases and 8 bases, there was a span of 0 bases. CDR1 is MGHDK, CDR2 SYGVNS, per germline. CDR3 length equals 10 residues. The CDR3 spells CASSEEKLFF. The CDR3 nucleotides read TGTGCCAGCAGTGAAGAAAAACTGTTTTTT.

The V gene is TRBV7-2, the J gene TRBJ2-7, with D maybe TRBD2 (6 bases). Between the trimmed V and J ends, which lost 4 bases and 4 bases, there was a span of 14 bases. Germline lookup yields CDR1 SGHTA and CDR2 FQGNSA. The CDR3 sequence is 14 residues long. The CDR3 sequence is CASSSVGGTYEQYF. For the CDR3, the DNA is TGTGCCAGCAGCTCAGTGGGGGGAACGTACGAGCAGTACTTC. Based on the CDR3 plus reference TRBV7-2 and TRBJ2-7, the full variable domain is GAGVSQSPSNKVTEKGKDVELRCDPISGHTALYWYRQSLGQGLEFLIYFQGNSAPDKSGLPSDRFSAERTGGSVSTLTIQRTQQEDSAVYLCASSSVGGTYEQYFGPGTRLTVT.

The chain uses TRBV28 and TRBJ2-2, with 10 bases lining up with TRBD1. Germline V gene data show CDR1 as MDHEN and CDR2 as SYDVKM. The CDR3 has 15 amino acids. The junction had 7 bases not matched to a gene; V was cut back by 6 bases and J by 6 bases. The CDR3 bases are TGTGCCAGCAGACTAGGCGGGACAGGGGCCGGGGAGCTGTTTTTT. It yields the protein CASRLGGTGAGELFF. Looking up the rest from reference TRBV28 and TRBJ2-2 gives the full variable domain: DVKVTQSSRYLVKRTGEKVFLECVQDMDHENMFWYRQDPGLGLRLIYFSYDVKMKEKGDIPEGYSVSREKKERFSLILESASTNQTSMYLCASRLGGTGAGELFFGEGSRLTVL.

The CDR3 DNA sequence: TGTGCCAGCAGTGAGTACAGGGGGACTGAAGCTTTCTTT. This encodes CASSEYRGTEAFF. The V and J genes are TRBV6-1 and TRBJ1-1, with 8 nucleotides matching TRBD1. The germline V gene has CDR1 MNHNS and CDR2 SASEGT. The CDR3 runs 13 residues. V was pared by 3 bases and J by 5 bases, with 2 bases of the junction left unmatched.

This clone has only one observation. The chain employs TRBV5-4 and TRBJ2-7; D may be TRBD1 or TRBD2 (5 bases each). The V end was cut by 5 bases, the J end by 0 bases, with 12 bases between. The CDR3 length is 14 residues. Germline CDR1 is SGHNT and CDR2 is YYREEE (reference sequence). CDR3: CASRTQGDSYEQYV. DNA for the CDR3: TGTGCCAGCAGGACGCAGGGAGACTCCTACGAGCAGTACGTC.

The chain recombines TRBV9 with TRBJ1-6, with no clear D. Germline CDR1 SGDLS, CDR2 YYNGEE. Trimming pared 3 bases from V and 9 bases from J, leaving 10 bases between. The length of the CDR3 is 13 residues. The CDR3 sequence is CASSGFLSSPLHF. CDR3 in DNA: TGTGCCAGCAGCGGTTTCCTTAGTTCACCCCTCCACTTT.

This rearrangement joins TRBV28 to TRBJ2-7, with 11 positions matching TRBD2. CDR3 size: 19 residues. Germline lookup yields CDR1 MDHEN and CDR2 SYDVKM. V shed 10 bases and J 2 bases; nucleotides not matched to a gene: 22. For the CDR3, the DNA is TGTGCCACTGCCTACCTACCCAAAACTCGACTAGCGGGGACCTACGAGCAGTACGTC. It is translated as CATAYLPKTRLAGTYEQYV.

The gene calls are TRBV5-6 and TRBJ2-3; perhaps TRBD1 as D (6 bases). V was pared by 2 bases and J by 4 bases, with 14 bases between. This CDR3 region has 15 residues. The germline gives CDR1 SGHDT, CDR2 YYEEEE. For the CDR3, the DNA is TGTGCCAGCAGCTTACTAGGGGGAGAGGCAGATACGCAGTATTTT. Its translation: CASSLLGGEADTQYF.

The chain uses TRBV5-1 and TRBJ2-1, with D unresolved. CDR3 size: 17 residues. V was clipped by 3 bases and J by 0 bases, with 16 bases between them. Germline loops: CDR1 SGHRS, CDR2 YFSETQ. The DNA for the CDR3 is TGCGCCAGCAGCTGGGCCCTCCCGCCGAGCTCCTACAATGAGCAGTTCTTC. Residues: CASSWALPPSSYNEQFF.

This clone has just a few counts. The V call is TRBV19, the J call TRBJ1-5; 8 nucleotides match TRBD1. V was pared by 9 bases and J by 7 bases, with 5 bases of the junction left unmatched. There are 12 residues in the CDR3. Germline CDR1 is LNHDA and CDR2 is SQIVND (reference sequence). The chain's CDR3 is CASRGPGQPQHF. Here the CDR3 DNA reads TGTGCCAGCAGGGGGCCGGGACAGCCCCAGCATTTT.

The rearrangement links TRBV5-1 to TRBJ1-1; D not resolved. V lost 0 bases and J 1 base, leaving 7 bases between the germline ends. The CDR3 has 14 amino acids. CDR1 is SGHRS, CDR2 YFSETQ, per germline. The CDR3, as DNA: TGCGCCAGCAGCTTGGGCGGCAAGAACACTGAAGCTTTCTTT. As protein: CASSLGGKNTEAFF.

This chain links TRBV29-1 with TRBJ2-5; TRBD2 aligns across 13 bases. With 7 bases clipped from V and 5 bases from J, the junction kept 7 bases outside the gene matches. Per the germline V gene, CDR1 is SQVTM and CDR2 is ANQGSEA. The CDR3 loop spans 14 amino acids. CDR3 protein: CSGSGTSGVETQYF. The CDR3 region has the DNA TGCAGCGGTTCCGGGACTAGCGGGGTCGAGACCCAGTACTTC.

The chain employs TRBV7-8 and TRBJ2-1, with 7 bases aligning to TRBD2. This CDR3 spans 15 amino acids. Trimming at V came to 8 bases and at J to 3 bases, leaving 10 bases not matched to a gene. Germline CDR1 SGHVS, CDR2 FQNEAQ. In nucleotides, the CDR3 is TGTGCCAGCGGTCCCCGAGCGGGGAGCTACAATGAGCAGTTCTTC. Its protein is CASGPRAGSYNEQFF.

The V gene is TRBV29-1, the J gene TRBJ1-2, with 9 bases fitting TRBD1. This CDR3 region has 13 residues. Per the germline V gene, CDR1 is SQVTM and CDR2 is ANQGSEA. V was pared by 1 base and J by 8 bases, with 5 bases of the junction left unmatched. CDR3 protein: CSVEGQGVLGYTF. The CDR3 DNA is TGCAGCGTTGAAGGACAGGGGGTTCTCGGCTACACCTTC.

The rearrangement uses TRBV27 and TRBJ1-5; the D is unclear. The V gene lost 3 bases and the J gene lost 0 bases, with 6 bases spanning the gap. CDR1 and CDR2 from the germline V gene are MNHEY and SMNVEV (reference sequence). There are 14 residues in the CDR3. CDR3 sequence (DNA): TGTGCCAGCAGTTTGGGAAATAGCAATCAGCCCCAGCATTTT. Amino acid sequence: CASSLGNSNQPQHF.

This chain joins TRBV11-1 and TRBJ2-2, with D uncertain. The CDR3 covers 14 residues. The ends were cut back, 2 bases at V and 7 bases at J, with 11 bases in the middle. Germline V gene lookup returns CDR1 SGHAT and CDR2 FQDESV (reference sequence). The DNA of the CDR3 is TGTGCCAGCAGCTTATGGAAAGTGGGCGGGGAGCTGTTTTTT. It is translated as CASSLWKVGGELFF.

The gene calls are TRBV11-2 and TRBJ2-2; 13 bases are a match to TRBD2. Trimming at V came to 8 bases and at J to 8 bases, leaving 17 bases not matched to a gene. CDR1 and CDR2 from the germline V gene are SGHAT and FQNNGV. The CDR3 covers 18 residues. CDR3 sequence: CASGGLAGLSGPTGELFF. The CDR3 DNA is TGTGCCAGCGGGGGACTAGCGGGGCTCTCGGGGCCAACTGGGGAGCTGTTTTTT.